The entry that follows covers one T cell receptor beta chain sequence. Its specificity is unknown. Using immunoSEQ multiplex PCR, the repertoire was profiled, and TCRdb retains in-frame clones only, with some absent. The sample lists roughly 28,000 clones, 90% to 95% occurring once. CDR3 size: 17 residues. Trimming removed 4 bases from V and 3 bases from J, with 20 bases in between. The germline CDR1 and CDR2 sequences are SGHTS and YDEGEE. This sample is drawn from a study of regulatory and conventional T cells in RAG deficiency. Findings and limits, study-wide: Shannon entropy was markedly lower and Simpson indices higher in RAG-deficient patients than control T-cell subsets.

Genomic DNA came from blood conventional CD4+ T cells gated CD25-low CD127-high. This same sample was also part of a study on regulatory T cells. Per that study: Primers: 52 TRBV forward and 13 TRBJ reverse.

The chain joins TRBV5-8 to TRBJ2-1; D may be TRBD2 (7 bases). Sequencing was carried out using CD25- CD4+ T cells sorted from blood. This receptor was obtained from a human donor in good health. The CDR3 loop is CASSPLRSGGRYNEQFF. The CDR3 coding sequence is TGTGCCAGCAGCCCCCTTCGTTCGGGGGGCCGCTACAATGAGCAGTTCTTC.